The clone carrying this T cell receptor (beta chain) was seen once. Per the germline V gene, CDR1 is SEHNR and CDR2 is FQNEAQ (reference sequence). After removal of 6 bases from V and 0 bases from J, the junction contained 12 bases not matched to a gene. The CDR3 totals 18 residues. This sample was included in a study of blood T cell repertoires in COVID-19. Overall study: T cells, B-cell-depleted T cells, or PBMCs supplied cDNA or gDNA.

Authors' processing steps: Estimation of nucleated cell counts relied on the amplification of reference gene primers. Method: immunoSEQ multiplex PCR; TCRdb's copy keeps in-frame clones and lacks some. V and J calls and clone size are copied from that table; D and trimming were computed from the DNA. Found here are just over 75,000 clones, around nine tenths of them singletons; the top ten hold nearly 5%. The specimen was peripheral blood. The gene calls are TRBV7-9 and TRBJ2-7, with 12 bases fitting TRBD1. The receptor was isolated from an elderly woman with active or convalescent COVID-19. The CDR3 protein is CASSSPGQGASSSYEQYF. In DNA form, the CDR3 reads TGTGCCAGCAGTTCTCCGGGACAGGGGGCGTCGAGCTCCTACGAGCAGTACTTC.